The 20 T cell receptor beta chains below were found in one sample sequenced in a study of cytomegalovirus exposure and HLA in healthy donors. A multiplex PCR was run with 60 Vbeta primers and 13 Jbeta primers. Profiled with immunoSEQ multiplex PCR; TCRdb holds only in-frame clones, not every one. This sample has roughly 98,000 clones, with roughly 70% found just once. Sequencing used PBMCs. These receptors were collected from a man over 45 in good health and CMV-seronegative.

CDR3 DNA: TGCGCCAGCAGCTTGAACGGGGGCAATGAGCAGTTCTTC. This encodes CASSLNGGNEQFF. The chain has TRBV5-1 and TRBJ2-1; possibly TRBD2 for D (6 bases). The germline CDR1 and CDR2 sequences are SGHRS and YFSETQ. The CDR3 spans 13 residues. Trimming left V 1 base short and J 6 bases short, with 8 bases between. The whole variable domain, remainder taken from reference TRBV5-1 and TRBJ2-1, is KAGVTQTPRYLIKTRGQQVTLSCSPISGHRSVSWYQQTPGQGLQFLFEYFSETQRNKGNFPGRFSGRQFSNSRSEMNVSTLELGDSALYLCASSLNGGNEQFFGPGTRLTVL.

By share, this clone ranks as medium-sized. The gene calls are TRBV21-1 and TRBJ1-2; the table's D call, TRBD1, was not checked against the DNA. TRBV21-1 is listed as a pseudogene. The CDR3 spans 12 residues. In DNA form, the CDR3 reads TGTGCCAGCAGCAAAGTCAGGGGCGGCTACACCTTC. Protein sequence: CASSKVRGGYTF.

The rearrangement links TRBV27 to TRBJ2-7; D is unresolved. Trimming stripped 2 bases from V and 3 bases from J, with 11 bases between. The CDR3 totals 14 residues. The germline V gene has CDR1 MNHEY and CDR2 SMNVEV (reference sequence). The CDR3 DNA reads TGTGCCAGCAGTTTAATGGGCAACCTCTACGAGCAGTACTTC. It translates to CASSLMGNLYEQYF.

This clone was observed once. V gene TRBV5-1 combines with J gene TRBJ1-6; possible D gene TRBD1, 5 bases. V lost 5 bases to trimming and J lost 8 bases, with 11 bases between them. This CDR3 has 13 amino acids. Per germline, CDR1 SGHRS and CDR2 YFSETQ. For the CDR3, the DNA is TGCGCCAGCAGGCTTTTAGGGGATTCACCCCTCCACTTT. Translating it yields CASRLLGDSPLHF. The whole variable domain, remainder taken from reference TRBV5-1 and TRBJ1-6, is KAGVTQTPRYLIKTRGQQVTLSCSPISGHRSVSWYQQTPGQGLQFLFEYFSETQRNKGNFPGRFSGRQFSNSRSEMNVSTLELGDSALYLCASRLLGDSPLHFGNGTRLTVT.

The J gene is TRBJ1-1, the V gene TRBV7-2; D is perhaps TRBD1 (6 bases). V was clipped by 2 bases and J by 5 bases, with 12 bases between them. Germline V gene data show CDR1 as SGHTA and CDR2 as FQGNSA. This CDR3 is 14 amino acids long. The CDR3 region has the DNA TGTGCCAGCAGCTTAACCCAGGGGCAGACTGAAGCTTTCTTT. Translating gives CASSLTQGQTEAFF.

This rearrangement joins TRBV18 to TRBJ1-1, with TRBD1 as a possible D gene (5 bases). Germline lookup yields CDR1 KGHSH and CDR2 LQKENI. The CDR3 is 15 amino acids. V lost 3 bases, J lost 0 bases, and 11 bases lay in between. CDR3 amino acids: CASSPPGSMNTEAFF. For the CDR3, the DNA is TGTGCCAGCTCACCCCCAGGGTCGATGAACACTGAAGCTTTCTTT.

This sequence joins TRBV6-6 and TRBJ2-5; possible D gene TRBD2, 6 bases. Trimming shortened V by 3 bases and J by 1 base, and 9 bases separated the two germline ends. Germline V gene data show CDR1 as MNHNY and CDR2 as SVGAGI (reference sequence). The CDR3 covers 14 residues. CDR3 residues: CASSYTGGQETQYF. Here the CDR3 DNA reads TGTGCCAGCAGTTATACCGGGGGCCAAGAGACCCAGTACTTC.

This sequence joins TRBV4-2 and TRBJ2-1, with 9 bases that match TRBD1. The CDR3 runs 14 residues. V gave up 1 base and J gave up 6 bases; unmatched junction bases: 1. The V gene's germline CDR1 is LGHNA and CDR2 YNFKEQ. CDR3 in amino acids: CASSQAGQGNEQFF. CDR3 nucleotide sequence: TGTGCCAGCAGCCAAGCGGGACAGGGCAATGAGCAGTTCTTC.

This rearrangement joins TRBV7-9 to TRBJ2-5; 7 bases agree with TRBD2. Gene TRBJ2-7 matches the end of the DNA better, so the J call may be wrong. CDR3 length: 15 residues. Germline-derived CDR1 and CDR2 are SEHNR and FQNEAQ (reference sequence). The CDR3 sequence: CASRDNRRGLYEQYF. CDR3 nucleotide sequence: TGTGCCAGCAGGGATAATCGACGGGGACTATACGAGCAGTACTTC.

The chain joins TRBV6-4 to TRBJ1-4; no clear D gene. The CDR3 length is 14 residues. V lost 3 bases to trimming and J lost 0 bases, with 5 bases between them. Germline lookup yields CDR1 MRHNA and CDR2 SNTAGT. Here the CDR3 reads CASSESSTNEKLFF. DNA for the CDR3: TGTGCCAGCAGTGAGTCCTCAACTAATGAAAAACTGTTTTTT.

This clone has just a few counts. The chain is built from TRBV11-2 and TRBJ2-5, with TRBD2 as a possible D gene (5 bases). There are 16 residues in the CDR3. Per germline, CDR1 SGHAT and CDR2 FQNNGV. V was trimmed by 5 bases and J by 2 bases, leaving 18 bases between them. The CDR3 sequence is CASSPTKGTVQETQYF. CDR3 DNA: TGTGCCAGCAGCCCGACTAAGGGCACAGTGCAAGAGACCCAGTACTTC.

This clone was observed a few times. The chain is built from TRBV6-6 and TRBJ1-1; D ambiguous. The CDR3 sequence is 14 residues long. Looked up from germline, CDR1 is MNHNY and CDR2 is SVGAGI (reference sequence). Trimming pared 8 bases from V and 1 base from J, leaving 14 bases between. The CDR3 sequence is CASPPLNGNTEAFF. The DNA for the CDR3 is TGTGCCAGCCCCCCGTTAAACGGGAACACTGAAGCTTTCTTT.

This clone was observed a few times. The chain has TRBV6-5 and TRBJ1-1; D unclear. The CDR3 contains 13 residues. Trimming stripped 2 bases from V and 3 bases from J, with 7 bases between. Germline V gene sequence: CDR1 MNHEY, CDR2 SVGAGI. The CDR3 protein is CASSYEGYTEAFF. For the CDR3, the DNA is TGTGCCAGCAGTTACGAGGGCTACACTGAAGCTTTCTTT.

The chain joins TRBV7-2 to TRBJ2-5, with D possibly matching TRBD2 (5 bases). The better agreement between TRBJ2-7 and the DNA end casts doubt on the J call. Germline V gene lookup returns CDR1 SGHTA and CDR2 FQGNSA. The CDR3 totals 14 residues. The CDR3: CASRPPGRTGEQYF. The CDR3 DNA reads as TGTGCCAGCAGACCCCCTGGGAGAACGGGCGAGCAGTACTTC.

The CDR3 DNA follows: TGTGCCAGCAGCAATCGGGACTTTACCTACGAGCAGTACTTC. Protein product: CASSNRDFTYEQYF. The chain combines TRBV11-2 with TRBJ2-7, with TRBD2 as a possible D gene (6 bases). There are 14 residues in the CDR3. With 5 bases removed from V and 2 bases from J, the gap between germline ends came to 13 bases. Germline CDR1 and CDR2: SGHAT and FQNNGV.

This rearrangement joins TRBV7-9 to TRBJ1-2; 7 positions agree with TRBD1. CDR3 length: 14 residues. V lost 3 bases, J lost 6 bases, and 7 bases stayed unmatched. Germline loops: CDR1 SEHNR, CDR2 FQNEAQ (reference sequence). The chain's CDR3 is CASSFDREIDGYTF. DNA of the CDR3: TGTGCCAGCAGCTTTGACAGGGAGATCGATGGCTACACCTTC.

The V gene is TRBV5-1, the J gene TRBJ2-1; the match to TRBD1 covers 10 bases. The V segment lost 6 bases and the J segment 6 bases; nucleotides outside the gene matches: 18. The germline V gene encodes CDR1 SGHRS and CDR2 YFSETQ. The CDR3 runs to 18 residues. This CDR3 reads CASTRMGAGTGVSNEQFF. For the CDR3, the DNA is TGCGCCAGCACTAGAATGGGGGCAGGGACAGGGGTCAGCAATGAGCAGTTCTTC.

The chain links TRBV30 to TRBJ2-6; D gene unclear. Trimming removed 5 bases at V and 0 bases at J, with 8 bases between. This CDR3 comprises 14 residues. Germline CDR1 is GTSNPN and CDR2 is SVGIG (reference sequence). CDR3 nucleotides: TGTGCCTGGGTGCCGGGCTCTGGGGCCAACGTCCTGACTTTC. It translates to CAWVPGSGANVLTF.

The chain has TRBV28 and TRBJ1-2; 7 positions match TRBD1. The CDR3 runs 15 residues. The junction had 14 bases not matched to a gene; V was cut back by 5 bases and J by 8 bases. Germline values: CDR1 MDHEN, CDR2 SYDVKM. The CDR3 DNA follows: TGTGCCAGCAGTACCCCAACCGGAGGGGGCGAGGGCTACACCTTC. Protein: CASSTPTGGGEGYTF.

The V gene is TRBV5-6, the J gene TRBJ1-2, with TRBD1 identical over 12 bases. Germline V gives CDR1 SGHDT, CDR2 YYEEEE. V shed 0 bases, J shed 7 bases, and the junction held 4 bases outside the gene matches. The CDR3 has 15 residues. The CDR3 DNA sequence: TGTGCCAGCAGCTTGGTAGGGGGACAGGGGGCTGGCTACACCTTC. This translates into CASSLVGGQGAGYTF.